Each of the 20 T cell receptor beta chains below was sequenced from the same sample in a study of shared clonotypes between healthy human individuals. Naive CD8 cells comprised CD45RO-negative, CCR7-positively selected cells, excluding terminally differentiated effector memory CD45RA+ cells. Sequencing used immunoSEQ multiplex PCR; TCRdb keeps in-frame clones, though not all of them. The sample shows about 2.1 million clones, about 92% of them seen only once. Sequenced: naive CD8+ T cells from PBMCs. These receptors all stem from a young man in good health. Some clones in this sample may be carry-over from other donors' samples.

The chain joins TRBV7-7 to TRBJ2-5, with a tentative D call TRBD2 (6 bases). The CDR3 covers 16 residues. CDR1 is SSHAT, CDR2 FNYEAQ, per germline (reference sequence). V lost 1 base to trimming and J lost 5 bases, with 17 bases between them. The CDR3 nucleotides read TGTGCCAGCAGCTTAGAGGAGGGTCACCCTAGGGAGACCCAGTACTTC. As protein: CASSLEEGHPRETQYF.

V gene TRBV27 combines with J gene TRBJ1-5, with D unclear. V shed 5 bases and J shed 3 bases, with 14 bases lying between them. Germline CDR1 is MNHEY and CDR2 is SMNVEV (reference sequence). The CDR3 sequence is 15 residues long. The CDR3 here is CASSPAPGTNQPQHF. The CDR3, as DNA: TGTGCCAGCAGTCCGGCCCCGGGAACCAATCAGCCCCAGCATTTT.

The J gene is TRBJ2-7, the V gene TRBV5-1, with D perhaps matching TRBD1 (6 bases). This CDR3 has 15 residues. The germline V gene has CDR1 SGHRS and CDR2 YFSETQ. Between the trimmed V and J ends, which lost 0 bases and 3 bases, there was a span of 13 bases. As DNA, the CDR3 is TGCGCCAGCAGCTTGGCCCCGGACAGCCTCTACGAGCAGTACTTC. This sequence encodes CASSLAPDSLYEQYF.

V and J are TRBV29-1 and TRBJ2-7; 9 bases line up with TRBD1. The CDR3 sequence is 12 residues long. The trim removed 7 bases at V and 0 bases at J, leaving 1 base unmatched. Germline lookup yields CDR1 SQVTM and CDR2 ANQGSEA. CDR3 coding DNA: TGCAGCGGGACAGGGGACTCCTACGAGCAGTACTTC. This gives the protein CSGTGDSYEQYF.

The J gene is TRBJ2-3, the V gene TRBV25-1; TRBD2 matches 10 bases. Trimming cost V 3 bases and J 2 bases; bases outside gene matches: 5. CDR3 length: 16 residues. Germline lookup yields CDR1 MGHDK and CDR2 SYGVNS. The CDR3 region has the DNA TGTGCCAGCAGTGAGTGGACTAGCGGTTCCACAGATACGCAGTATTTT. It encodes CASSEWTSGSTDTQYF.

The chain combines TRBV9 with TRBJ2-7; either TRBD1 or TRBD2 may supply D (5 bases each). Trimming shortened V by 0 bases and J by 5 bases, and 6 bases separated the two germline ends. CDR1 and CDR2 from the germline V gene are SGDLS and YYNGEE. The CDR3 consists of 12 residues. CDR3 loop: CASSVGDDEQYF. CDR3 DNA sequence: TGTGCCAGCAGCGTAGGGGACGACGAGCAGTACTTC. The full variable domain, rest sourced from reference TRBV9 and TRBJ2-7, is DSGVTQTPKHLITATGQRVTLRCSPRSGDLSVYWYQQSLDQGLQFLIQYYNGEERAKGNILERFSAQQFPDLHSELNLSSLELGDSALYFCASSVGDDEQYFGPGTRLTVT.

This clone was seen a single time. The chain uses TRBV19 and TRBJ2-7, with D perhaps matching TRBD2 (6 bases). V gave up 10 bases and J gave up 6 bases, with 19 bases separating them. CDR3 length equals 13 residues. Germline CDR1 LNHDA, CDR2 SQIVND (reference sequence). The CDR3 DNA is TGTGCCACCGGCGGAGGGACCCCCCTCGAGCAGTACTTC. Translation gives CATGGGTPLEQYF.

This clone was detected once. This sequence joins TRBV5-6 and TRBJ2-1; 11 nucleotides match TRBD2. J gave up 0 bases and V 5 bases, and 7 bases lay outside the gene matches. CDR3 size: 17 residues. Germline V lookup: CDR1 SGHDT, CDR2 YYEEEE. CDR3 sequence: CASRPGLAGFSYNEQFF. The CDR3 coding sequence is TGTGCCAGCAGACCAGGACTAGCGGGTTTCTCCTACAATGAGCAGTTCTTC.

The chain employs TRBV7-9 and TRBJ1-1; D might be TRBD1 (6 bases). V was clipped by 5 bases and J by 3 bases, with 19 bases between them. CDR1 is SEHNR, CDR2 FQNEAQ, per germline (reference sequence). The CDR3 length is 16 residues. The CDR3 DNA follows: TGTGCCAGCAGCCCCCCGGGTGGGGGGCGCCACACTGAAGCTTTCTTT. Translation: CASSPPGGGRHTEAFF.

CDR3 in amino acids: CASSPGTSQTGELFF. For the CDR3, the DNA is TGTGCCAGCAGCCCTGGGACTAGCCAGACCGGGGAGCTGTTTTTT. The rearrangement joins TRBV5-6 to TRBJ2-2; TRBD2 matches at 9 bases. The germline V gene has CDR1 SGHDT and CDR2 YYEEEE. J lost 5 bases, V lost 4 bases, and 6 bases had no gene match. The length of the CDR3 is 15 residues.

This chain joins TRBV10-2 and TRBJ2-1; the D is unclear. Germline lookup yields CDR1 WSHSY and CDR2 SAAADI. The CDR3 covers 14 residues. V was trimmed by 8 bases and J by 10 bases, leaving 21 bases between them. CDR3 bases: TGCGCCAGCGGCAGTGTAGGGTCGATTCTAGAGCAGTTCTTC. Encoded protein: CASGSVGSILEQFF.

This rearrangement joins TRBV7-9 to TRBJ2-3; no clear D. This CDR3 spans 16 amino acids. V was shortened by 4 bases and J by 0 bases, with 14 bases between the two germline ends. Per germline, CDR1 SEHNR and CDR2 FQNEAQ (reference sequence). The CDR3, as DNA: TGTGCCAGCAGCTCCCCCGGGTGGCCTAGCACAGATACGCAGTATTTT. Translated, it gives CASSSPGWPSTDTQYF.

The chain employs TRBV7-2 and TRBJ2-7; TRBD1 is a possible D gene (6 bases). V was shortened by 1 base and J by 3 bases, with 10 bases between the two germline ends. The CDR3 is 14 residues long. Per the germline V gene, CDR1 is SGHTA and CDR2 is FQGNSA. The chain's CDR3 is CASSLGTGYYEQYF. In DNA form, the CDR3 reads TGTGCCAGCAGCTTAGGTACAGGGTACTACGAGCAGTACTTC.

The chain carries TRBV27 and TRBJ2-1, with D possibly called TRBD1 or TRBD2 (5 bases each). V lost 4 bases to trimming and J lost 4 bases, with 14 bases between them. The CDR3 is 15 amino acids. Per germline, CDR1 MNHEY and CDR2 SMNVEV (reference sequence). The CDR3 bases are TGTGCCAGCAGTTACCGGGGACCCTTATACAATGAGCAGTTCTTC. Residues: CASSYRGPLYNEQFF.

The V and J genes are TRBV5-5 and TRBJ2-7, with D possibly being TRBD2 (5 bases). Trimming shortened V by 4 bases and J by 0 bases, and 14 bases separated the two germline ends. The CDR3 is made up of 15 amino acids. CDR1 is SGHKS, CDR2 YYEKEE, per germline (reference sequence). Here the CDR3 DNA reads TGTGCCAGCAGCACGGAGACGGGGAGCTCCTACGAGCAGTACTTC. This codes for CASSTETGSSYEQYF.

The chain has TRBV2 and TRBJ1-2; D gene uncertain. The CDR3 loop spans 17 amino acids. Trimming stripped 3 bases from V and 6 bases from J, with 23 bases between. Germline CDR1 and CDR2: SNHLY and FYNNEI. The CDR3 region has the DNA TGTGCCAGCAGTGAGACCTGGGCCGGGTCCCTTACCGATGGCTACACCTTC. This sequence encodes CASSETWAGSLTDGYTF.

The chain links TRBV11-2 to TRBJ1-3; tentative D call: TRBD1 (6 bases). The germline V gene has CDR1 SGHAT and CDR2 FQNNGV. V dropped 6 bases and J dropped 0 bases, with 18 bases sitting between them. The CDR3 is made up of 17 amino acids. CDR3 region: CASRQTHRVNSGNTIYF. CDR3 sequence (DNA): TGTGCCAGCAGGCAAACGCACAGGGTCAACTCTGGAAACACCATATATTTT.

This chain uses TRBV19 with TRBJ1-5; D ambiguous. Germline V gene lookup returns CDR1 LNHDA and CDR2 SQIVND (reference sequence). This CDR3 is built from 15 residues. V gave up 2 bases and J gave up 0 bases, with 8 bases separating them. DNA of the CDR3: TGTGCCAGTAGTATATTGTTCTATAGCAATCAGCCCCAGCATTTT. This sequence encodes CASSILFYSNQPQHF.

This rearrangement joins TRBV2 to TRBJ1-4; a weak D match, TRBD1 (5 bases). V was shortened by 0 bases and J by 13 bases, with 18 bases between the two germline ends. Per the germline V gene, CDR1 is SNHLY and CDR2 is FYNNEI. The CDR3 runs 15 residues. CDR3 coding DNA: TGTGCCAGCAGTGAAGCGACAAAGGGGAACTCGAGACTGTTTTTT. It encodes CASSEATKGNSRLFF.

The chain carries TRBV7-9 and TRBJ2-2; weak D call: TRBD2 (6 bases). CDR1 SEHNR and CDR2 FQNEAQ come from the germline V gene (reference sequence). With 4 bases removed from V and 1 base from J, the gap between germline ends came to 10 bases. The CDR3 spans 15 residues. CDR3 sequence reads: CASSSLRENTGELFF. DNA for the CDR3: TGTGCCAGCAGCTCCTTGCGGGAGAACACCGGGGAGCTGTTTTTT.